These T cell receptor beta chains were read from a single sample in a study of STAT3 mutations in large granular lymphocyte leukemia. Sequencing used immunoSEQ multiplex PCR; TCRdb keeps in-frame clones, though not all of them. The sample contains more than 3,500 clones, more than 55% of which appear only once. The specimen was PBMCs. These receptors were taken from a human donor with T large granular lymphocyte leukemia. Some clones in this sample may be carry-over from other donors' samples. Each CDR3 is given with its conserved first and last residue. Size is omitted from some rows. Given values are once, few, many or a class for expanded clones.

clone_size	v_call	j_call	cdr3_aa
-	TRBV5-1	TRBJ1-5	CASSSTAGSNQPQHF
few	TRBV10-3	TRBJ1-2	CAISDLIVDTNYGYTF
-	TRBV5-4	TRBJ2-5	CASSLTIRSQETQYF
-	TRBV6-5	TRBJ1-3	CASSSGQVGGNTIYF
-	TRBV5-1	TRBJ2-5	CASSPPQGGGGETQYF
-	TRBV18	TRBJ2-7	CASSPRLAGSSYEQYF
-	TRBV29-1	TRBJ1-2	CSVEGTGVSYGYTF
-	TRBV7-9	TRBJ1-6	CASSLDGRERSPLHF
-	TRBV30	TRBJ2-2	CARGSNTGELFF
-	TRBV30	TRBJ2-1	CAWSPQTHNEQFF
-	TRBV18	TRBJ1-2	CASQDLEGGYTF
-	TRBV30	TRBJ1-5	CAWSVGASNQPQHF
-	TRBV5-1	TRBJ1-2	CASSSQENYGYTF
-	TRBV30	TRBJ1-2	CAWSEQANYGYTF
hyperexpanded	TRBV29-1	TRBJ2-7	CSVEVGPEQYF
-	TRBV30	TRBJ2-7	CAWSVWRGTYEQYF
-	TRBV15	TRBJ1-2	CATSRDPGRGYTF
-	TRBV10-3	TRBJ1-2	CATQREDANYGYTF
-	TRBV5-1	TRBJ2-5	CASSLGGGLQETQYF
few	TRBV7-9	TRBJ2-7	CASSLAASYEQYF
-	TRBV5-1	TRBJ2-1	CASSQANSYNEQFF
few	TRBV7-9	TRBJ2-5	CASSRSGGETQYF
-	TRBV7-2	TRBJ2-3	CASSLLGDPSTDTQYF
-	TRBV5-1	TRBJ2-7	CASSSEGQGVSYEQYF
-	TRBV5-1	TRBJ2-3	CASSPDLAGGTDTQYF
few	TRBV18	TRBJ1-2	CASSPEKGGNYGYTF
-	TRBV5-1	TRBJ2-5	CASSLVAWETQYF
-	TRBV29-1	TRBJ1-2	CSVEVIAGAGNYGYTF
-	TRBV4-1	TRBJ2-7	CASGPSYEQYF
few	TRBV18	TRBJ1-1	CASSPPAGTGGEIF
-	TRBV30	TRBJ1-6	CAWSEVYNSPLHF
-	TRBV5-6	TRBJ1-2	CASSLASGPQTYGYTF
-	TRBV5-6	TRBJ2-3	CASSLEAGFADTQYF
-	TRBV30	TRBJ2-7	CAWTPGLAGEQYF
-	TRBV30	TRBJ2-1	CAWSVTGSEQFF
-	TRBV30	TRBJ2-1	CAWSTGTRSYNEQFF
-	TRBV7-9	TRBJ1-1	CASRVARGQDTEAFF
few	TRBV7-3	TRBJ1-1	CASSFSNTEAFF
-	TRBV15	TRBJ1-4	CATSKRRTGTTNEKLFF
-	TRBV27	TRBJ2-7	CASSLGTEYEQYF
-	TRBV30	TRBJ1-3	CAWSVGHSSGNTIYF
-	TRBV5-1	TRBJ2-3	CASSPGQKDDTQYF
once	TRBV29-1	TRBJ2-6	CSVLRYADSGANVLTF
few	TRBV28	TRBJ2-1	CASSSGQALYNEQFF
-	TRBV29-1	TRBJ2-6	CSVLPRDPGANVLTF
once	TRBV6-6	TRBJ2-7	CASSYDPTSGGHHF
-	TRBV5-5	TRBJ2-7	CASSRGDFYEQYF
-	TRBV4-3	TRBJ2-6	CASSQDIGTGANVLTF